This T cell receptor beta chain was profiled in a study of blood T cell repertoires in COVID-19. Overall study: Samples came from the United States, Italy and Spain, spanning acute and convalescent COVID-19.

Method: immunoSEQ multiplex PCR; TCRdb's copy keeps in-frame clones and lacks some. The sample holds about 30,000 clones; 92% are singletons and the top ten take under 2.5%. Trimming removed 2 bases from V and 3 bases from J, with 14 bases in between. CDR3 size: 16 residues. Looked up from germline, CDR1 is SEHNR and CDR2 is FQNEAQ (reference sequence). The clonotype comes from a middle-aged man with active COVID-19. The V and J genes are TRBV7-9 and TRBJ2-1; D is possibly TRBD1 (6 bases). Sequencing used peripheral blood. The CDR3: CASSLFLGQIYNEQFF. Here the CDR3 DNA reads TGTGCCAGCAGCTTATTTCTAGGACAGATCTACAATGAGCAGTTCTTC.